This entry lists 28 T cell receptor beta chains sequenced from one sample in a study of siplizumab effects on memory and regulatory T cells. Clones were read by immunoSEQ multiplex PCR, and TCRdb kept only the in-frame ones, dropping some. Among 100,000 to 120,000 clones listed, roughly 92% were seen once. Specimen: CD4+ T cells sorted from blood. All receptors derive from a human donor in good health.

This chain uses TRBV11-3 with TRBJ2-3; weak D call: TRBD2 (6 bases). The V end was cut by 4 bases, the J end by 4 bases, with 12 bases between. This CDR3 is 14 amino acids long. Germline CDR1 reads SGHNT; CDR2 reads YENEEA. In nucleotides, the CDR3 is TGTGCCAGCAGCTATAGCGGTTCACCAGATACGCAGTATTTT. Amino acids: CASSYSGSPDTQYF. Based on the CDR3 plus reference TRBV11-3 and TRBJ2-3, the full variable domain is EAGVVQSPRYKIIEKKQPVAFWCNPISGHNTLYWYLQNLGQGPELLIRYENEEAVDDSQLPKDRFSAERLKGVDSTLKIQPAELGDSAVYLCASSYSGSPDTQYFGPGTRLTVL.

The chain uses TRBV5-3 and TRBJ1-2, with 7 bases matching TRBD1. TRBV5-3 is treated as an ORF (open reading frame) with a function not yet certain. The CDR3 is 15 residues long. Trimming removed 2 bases from V and 2 bases from J; junction bases left unmatched: 6. The CDR3 DNA reads as TGTGCCAGAAGCTTAGGGACAGTCGCGAACTATGGCTACACCTTC. Translated, it gives CARSLGTVANYGYTF.

The genes are TRBV6-1 and TRBJ2-5; D tentatively fits TRBD1 or TRBD2 (6 bases each). V was trimmed by 2 bases and J by 4 bases, leaving 11 bases between them. This CDR3 region has 14 residues. The V gene's germline CDR1 is MNHNS and CDR2 SASEGT. The CDR3, as DNA: TGTGCCAGCAGTGAAATGGGGGGCACAGAGACCCAGTACTTC. It encodes CASSEMGGTETQYF.

The V gene is TRBV7-2, the J gene TRBJ2-3; D gene uncertain. CDR3 length: 14 residues. V lost 4 bases, J lost 0 bases, and 8 bases lay in between. CDR1 and CDR2 from the germline V gene are SGHTA and FQGNSA. CDR3: CASSSITSTDTQYF. As DNA, the CDR3 is TGTGCCAGCAGCTCCATAACTAGCACAGATACGCAGTATTTT. Together with reference TRBV7-2 and TRBJ2-3, the CDR3 gives the full variable domain: GAGVSQSPSNKVTEKGKDVELRCDPISGHTALYWYRQSLGQGLEFLIYFQGNSAPDKSGLPSDRFSAERTGGSVSTLTIQRTQQEDSAVYLCASSSITSTDTQYFGPGTRLTVL.

This sequence joins TRBV19 and TRBJ1-2; the match to TRBD1 covers 9 bases. The germline CDR1 and CDR2 sequences are LNHDA and SQIVND (reference sequence). The J segment lost 2 bases and the V segment lost 7 bases, leaving 2 bases of the junction unmatched. The CDR3 loop spans 13 amino acids. The DNA of the CDR3 is TGTGCCAGTAAAGACAGGGGGAACTATGGCTACACCTTC. It is translated as CASKDRGNYGYTF.

The J gene is TRBJ1-2, the V gene TRBV12-1; the D segment call TRBD1 is taken from the table without a DNA check. TRBV12-1 is recorded as a pseudogene. This CDR3 region has 12 residues. The CDR3 protein is CASSLQGYGYTF. In DNA, the CDR3 is TGTGCCAGCAGCTTACAGGGATATGGCTACACCTTC.

Here the CDR3 DNA reads TGTGCCAGCAGTTACGACAGGGTTGGGTCACCCCTCCACTTT. Its protein is CASSYDRVGSPLHF. The J gene is TRBJ1-6, the V gene TRBV6-5; 7 bases agree with TRBD1. The germline V gene encodes CDR1 MNHEY and CDR2 SVGAGI. The CDR3 sequence is 14 residues long. The trim removed 2 bases at V and 10 bases at J, leaving 5 bases unmatched.

The genes are TRBV19 and TRBJ1-3; 9 positions match TRBD1. Germline CDR1 reads LNHDA; CDR2 reads SQIVND (reference sequence). This CDR3 has 18 residues. V lost 3 bases, J lost 2 bases, and 11 bases stayed unmatched. As DNA, the CDR3 is TGTGCCAGTAGTATTATCGGGACAGGGAGTATGACTGGAAACACCATATATTTT. It codes for CASSIIGTGSMTGNTIYF. Looking up the rest from reference TRBV19 and TRBJ1-3 gives the full variable domain: DGGITQSPKYLFRKEGQNVTLSCEQNLNHDAMYWYRQDPGQGLRLIYYSQIVNDFQKGDIAEGYSVSREKKESFPLTVTSAQKNPTAFYLCASSIIGTGSMTGNTIYFGEGSWLTVV.

V is TRBV6-5 and J is TRBJ2-5, with D hard to call. The germline CDR1 and CDR2 sequences are MNHEY and SVGAGI. The V end lost 4 bases, the J end lost 4 bases, and 16 bases lay between the germline ends. The CDR3 covers 15 residues. This CDR3 is CASSSPRHHGETQYF. CDR3 bases: TGTGCCAGCAGTTCCCCGAGACACCATGGAGAGACCCAGTACTTC.

V and J are TRBV25-1 and TRBJ2-3; D uncertain. In germline, CDR1 is MGHDK, CDR2 SYGVNS. The CDR3 contains 14 residues. Trimming cost V 3 bases and J 2 bases, with 9 bases left between them. The CDR3 DNA sequence: TGTGCCAGCAGTGAGATGGCCAACACAGATACGCAGTATTTT. It specifies CASSEMANTDTQYF.

This clone was counted a few times. The chain uses TRBV30 and TRBJ1-1, with 8 bases fitting TRBD1. After removal of 3 bases from V and 4 bases from J, the junction contained 4 bases not matched to a gene. Germline V gives CDR1 GTSNPN, CDR2 SVGIG (reference sequence). The CDR3 is made up of 13 amino acids. The CDR3 bases are TGTGCCTGGAGACTAACAGGGGGCACTGAAGCTTTCTTT. Its protein is CAWRLTGGTEAFF. The full variable domain, with the rest looked up from reference TRBV30 and TRBJ1-1, is SQTIHQWPATLVQPVGSPLSLECTVEGTSNPNLYWYRQAAGRGLQLLFYSVGIGQISSEVPQNLSASRPQDRQFILSSKKLLLSDSGFYLCAWRLTGGTEAFFGQGTRLTVV.

The CDR3 nucleotides read TGTGCCATCAGTGAGGGCCCGGGACAGCCGCCTAGAGAGCTGTTTTTT. Translated, it gives CAISEGPGQPPRELFF. V usage is TRBV10-3 and J usage is TRBJ2-2, with 7 nucleotides matching TRBD1. CDR3 size: 16 residues. J lost 11 bases, V lost 2 bases, and 14 bases had no gene match. Germline assignment: CDR1 ENHRY and CDR2 SYGVKD.

The V call is TRBV6-5, the J call TRBJ1-6; D is perhaps TRBD1 (6 bases). There are 14 residues in the CDR3. V lost 6 bases to trimming and J lost 7 bases, with 13 bases between them. In germline, CDR1 is MNHEY, CDR2 SVGAGI. CDR3 amino acids: CASSQTGGNSPLHF. The CDR3 nucleotides read TGTGCCAGCAGCCAGACAGGAGGGAATTCACCCCTCCACTTT.

The chain has TRBV6-1 and TRBJ2-1; D is possibly TRBD1 or TRBD2 (5 bases each). V lost 3 bases, J lost 4 bases, and 13 bases lay in between. The V gene's germline CDR1 is MNHNS and CDR2 SASEGT. The CDR3 totals 15 residues. The CDR3 bases are TGTGCCAGCAGTGATGGGGACCACACTTACAATGAGCAGTTCTTC. Translation gives CASSDGDHTYNEQFF.

This clone showed up just once. The chain combines TRBV12-5 with TRBJ2-5; D call uncertain. The CDR3 is 15 amino acids. Germline V lookup: CDR1 LGHNT, CDR2 FRNRAP. V was cut by 1 base and J by 1 base, with 10 bases left in between. CDR3 in amino acids: CASGLAPVGQETQYF. The CDR3, as DNA: TGTGCTAGTGGTTTGGCCCCGGTCGGCCAAGAGACCCAGTACTTC. Full variable domain (outside the CDR3, taken from reference TRBV12-5 and TRBJ2-5): DARVTQTPRHKVTEMGQEVTMRCQPILGHNTVFWYRQTMMQGLELLAYFRNRAPLDDSGMPKDRFSAEMPDATLATLKIQPSEPRDSAVYFCASGLAPVGQETQYFGPGTRLLVL.

The CDR3 reads CAWSSGGGEKLFF. In DNA form, the CDR3 reads TGTGCCTGGAGCTCAGGTGGTGGGGAAAAACTGTTTTTT. V gene TRBV30 combines with J gene TRBJ1-4; D unclear. V gave up 3 bases and J gave up 8 bases, with 13 bases separating them. CDR1 GTSNPN and CDR2 SVGIG come from the germline V gene (reference sequence). The CDR3 consists of 13 residues.

CDR3 loop: CASGPRTANQETQYF. For the CDR3, the DNA is TGTGCCAGCGGTCCCCGGACAGCCAACCAAGAGACCCAGTACTTC. V gene TRBV7-2 combines with J gene TRBJ2-5, with a weak D call TRBD1 (6 bases). The CDR3 extends over 15 amino acids. V was clipped by 8 bases and J by 0 bases, with 16 bases between them. Germline lookup yields CDR1 SGHTA and CDR2 FQGNSA.

The chain links TRBV20-1 to TRBJ1-1; no reliable D call. V lost 6 bases, J lost 1 base, and 6 bases lay in between. The CDR3 loop spans 11 amino acids. Per germline, CDR1 DFQATT and CDR2 SNEGSKA (reference sequence). CDR3 nucleotides: TGCAGTGCACCTCAGAACACTGAAGCTTTCTTT. Translating gives CSAPQNTEAFF.

This chain uses TRBV6-5 with TRBJ2-7; D is uncertain. V lost 9 bases and J lost 3, with 9 bases in between. CDR1 and CDR2 (germline): MNHEY, SVGAGI. The CDR3 consists of 11 residues. The CDR3, as DNA: TGTGCCAGTGTGGACCGCTACGAGCAGTACTTC. This translates into CASVDRYEQYF.

The chain links TRBV18 to TRBJ1-3; tentative D call: TRBD1 (5 bases). The CDR3 covers 16 residues. CDR1 is KGHSH, CDR2 LQKENI, per germline. The V end was cut by 5 bases, the J end by 0 bases, with 14 bases between. CDR3: CASSGAVKSSGNTIYF. In nucleotides, the CDR3 is TGTGCCAGCTCAGGGGCGGTGAAGAGCTCTGGAAACACCATATATTTT.

The chain recombines TRBV25-1 with TRBJ1-2; D not resolved. The CDR3 sequence is 12 residues long. Germline V lookup: CDR1 MGHDK, CDR2 SYGVNS. V was trimmed by 6 bases and J by 6 bases, leaving 11 bases between them. The CDR3 is CASSRHDDGYTF. The CDR3 nucleotides read TGTGCCAGCAGCCGACATGATGATGGCTACACCTTC.

The genes are TRBV5-1 and TRBJ2-5, with 8 positions matching TRBD1. Germline CDR1 SGHRS, CDR2 YFSETQ. With V trimmed by 3 bases and J by 5 bases, 9 bases remained unmatched. This CDR3 region has 15 residues. CDR3 nucleotides: TGCGCCAGCAGCTCCCGACAGGGGATAGGGGAGACCCAGTACTTC. Translating gives CASSSRQGIGETQYF.

The chain carries TRBV6-1 and TRBJ2-7; D possibly corresponds to TRBD2 (6 bases). V was shortened by 8 bases and J by 4 bases, with 9 bases between the two germline ends. CDR3 size: 11 residues. The germline CDR1 and CDR2 sequences are MNHNS and SASEGT. CDR3 residues: CASRRGYEQYF. In nucleotides, the CDR3 is TGTGCCAGCCGCCGGGGGTACGAGCAGTACTTC.

The chain carries TRBV4-1 and TRBJ2-5; TRBD2 agrees at 8 bases. Germline V gene data show CDR1 as MGHRA and CDR2 as YSYEKL. With 0 bases clipped from V and 5 bases from J, the junction kept 5 bases outside the gene matches. The length of the CDR3 is 15 residues. The CDR3 sequence is CASSQDREGPETQYF. In DNA, the CDR3 is TGCGCCAGCAGCCAAGACCGGGAGGGCCCGGAGACCCAGTACTTC.

This chain's CDR3 is CASSLVSGEQYF. In nucleotides, the CDR3 is TGCGCCAGCAGCTTAGTTAGCGGGGAGCAGTACTTC. V is TRBV5-1 and J is TRBJ2-7; TRBD2 agrees at 7 bases. The junction had 3 bases not matched to a gene; V was cut back by 2 bases and J by 7 bases. Germline assignment: CDR1 SGHRS and CDR2 YFSETQ. There are 12 residues in the CDR3. Using reference TRBV5-1 and TRBJ2-7 for the parts outside the CDR3, the full variable domain is KAGVTQTPRYLIKTRGQQVTLSCSPISGHRSVSWYQQTPGQGLQFLFEYFSETQRNKGNFPGRFSGRQFSNSRSEMNVSTLELGDSALYLCASSLVSGEQYFGPGTRLTVT.

The J gene is TRBJ2-2, the V gene TRBV25-1; 7 bases match TRBD1. The CDR3 has 16 amino acids. V shed 5 bases and J 1 base; nucleotides not matched to a gene: 7. The germline gives CDR1 MGHDK, CDR2 SYGVNS. This CDR3 reads CASSSSDRVNTGELFF. In nucleotides, the CDR3 is TGTGCCAGCAGTTCGAGCGACAGGGTGAACACCGGGGAGCTGTTTTTT.

The sample holds a few counts of this clone. The chain links TRBV13 to TRBJ1-2; possibly TRBD1 for D (6 bases). The CDR3 sequence is 16 residues long. Trimming cost V 4 bases and J 3 bases, with 18 bases left between them. CDR1 and CDR2 from the germline V gene are PRHDT and FYEKMQ (reference sequence). The CDR3 bases are TGTGCCAGCAGCTCTTTCTCCCGGGGGCGCGACTATGGCTACACCTTC. This encodes CASSSFSRGRDYGYTF.

The chain joins TRBV5-5 to TRBJ1-1, with 9 nucleotides matching TRBD1. Trimming cost V 5 bases and J 7 bases; bases outside gene matches: 18. The CDR3 has 17 residues. Germline CDR1 reads SGHKS; CDR2 reads YYEKEE (reference sequence). This chain's CDR3 is CASRPDRGGMKDLEAFF. The CDR3 region has the DNA TGTGCCAGCAGGCCTGACAGGGGGGGAATGAAAGATCTTGAAGCTTTCTTT. The whole variable domain, filled in from reference TRBV5-5 and TRBJ1-1, reads DAGVTQSPTHLIKTRGQQVTLRCSPISGHKSVSWYQQVLGQGPQFIFQYYEKEERGRGNFPDRFSARQFPNYSSELNVNALLLGDSALYLCASRPDRGGMKDLEAFFGQGTRLTVV.